This T cell receptor (beta chain) is from a study of graft-versus-host responses after intestinal transplantation. Overall study: All recipients got anti-thymocyte globulin induction, then tacrolimus and steroids for approximately 3 years.

Study conclusions and caveats: Recipient marrow showed GvH clones, some seen first in ileum or blood. Early declines in HvG clones that occurred post-transplant were associated with peak circulating GvH clone levels.

Per the germline V gene, CDR1 is MNHEY and CDR2 is SVGAGI. The V end was cut by 3 bases, the J end by 9 bases, with 12 bases between. The CDR3 extends over 13 amino acids. Data came from immunoSEQ multiplex PCR; TCRdb stores just in-frame clones and leaves some out. The data contain about 73,000 clones, around 90% of them singletons. Of note for this clone: Its antigen is currently unknown.

The J gene is TRBJ2-1, the V gene TRBV6-5; D is uncertain. The source is a human donor who was the organ donor for an intestinal transplant. The starting material was unstimulated CD8+ T cells sorted from spleen or lymph node cells, obtained before transplant. The CDR3 nucleotides are TGTGCCAGCAGTTATAACCTCCTAACTGAGCAGTTCTTC. This gives the protein CASSYNLLTEQFF.